The next 26 T cell receptor beta chains were all read from a single sample in a study of blood T cell repertoires in COVID-19. TCRdb's copy holds only in-frame clones and misses some; the assay was immunoSEQ multiplex PCR. The table has 280,000 or so clones, approximately 90% seen once. Source material: PBMCs or T cells enriched from blood (not recorded which). The receptors were sampled from a woman in her thirties or forties who had recovered from COVID-19.

This rearrangement joins TRBV7-2 to TRBJ2-7; TRBD1 might be the D (5 bases). Germline V gene data show CDR1 as SGHTA and CDR2 as FQGNSA. Trimming left V 3 bases short and J 1 base short, with 10 bases between. This CDR3 is 14 amino acids long. The CDR3 reads CASSLQGASYEQYF. The CDR3 nucleotides read TGTGCCAGCAGCTTGCAGGGTGCTTCCTACGAGCAGTACTTC. Using reference TRBV7-2 and TRBJ2-7 for the parts outside the CDR3, the full variable domain is GAGVSQSPSNKVTEKGKDVELRCDPISGHTALYWYRQSLGQGLEFLIYFQGNSAPDKSGLPSDRFSAERTGGSVSTLTIQRTQQEDSAVYLCASSLQGASYEQYFGPGTRLTVT.

The J gene is TRBJ2-7, the V gene TRBV18, with TRBD1 matching over 7 bases. Germline V gene data show CDR1 as KGHSH and CDR2 as LQKENI. Unmatched junction bases numbered 7, after V lost 3 bases and J lost 2 bases. There are 15 residues in the CDR3. The CDR3 loop is CASSPGQSATYEQYF. CDR3 nucleotides: TGTGCCAGCTCACCGGGACAGTCTGCAACCTACGAGCAGTACTTC.

The genes are TRBV18 and TRBJ1-4, with unresolved D. Germline V gene lookup returns CDR1 KGHSH and CDR2 LQKENI. V was clipped by 2 bases and J by 8 bases, with 6 bases between them. The CDR3 runs to 12 residues. The CDR3 protein is CASSPTQEKLFF. DNA of the CDR3: TGTGCCAGCTCACCAACGCAGGAAAAACTGTTTTTT. The full variable domain, with the rest looked up from reference TRBV18 and TRBJ1-4, is NAGVMQNPRHLVRRRGQEARLRCSPMKGHSHVYWYRQLPEEGLKFMVYLQKENIIDESGMPKERFSAEFPKEGPSILRIQQVVRGDSAAYFCASSPTQEKLFFGSGTQLSVL.

The chain recombines TRBV5-6 with TRBJ1-4, with D unresolved. The CDR3 is 15 residues long. CDR1 is SGHDT and CDR2 is YYEEEE in the germline V gene. Trimming cost V 5 bases and J 4 bases, with 15 bases left between them. The CDR3 DNA reads as TGTGCCAGCAGGGTGTCAAAAACCGGTAATGAAAAACTGTTTTTT. Its translation is CASRVSKTGNEKLFF.

The chain is built from TRBV28 and TRBJ2-7; no clear D. This CDR3 region has 12 residues. V was trimmed by 3 bases and J by 4 bases, leaving 7 bases between them. Germline values: CDR1 MDHEN, CDR2 SYDVKM. Here the CDR3 reads CASSFRGYEQYF. The CDR3 coding sequence is TGTGCCAGCAGTTTTCGCGGTTACGAGCAGTACTTC.

The chain recombines TRBV14 with TRBJ1-1, with D maybe TRBD1 (6 bases). V was cut by 0 bases and J by 10 bases, with 12 bases left in between. Germline assignment: CDR1 SGHDN and CDR2 FVKESK. The CDR3 has 13 amino acids. CDR3 region: CASSQDRGGGAFF. For the CDR3, the DNA is TGTGCCAGCAGCCAAGATCGGGGAGGGGGAGCTTTCTTT. Full variable domain (rest looked up from reference TRBV14 and TRBJ1-1): EAGVTQFPSHSVIEKGQTVTLRCDPISGHDNLYWYRRVMGKEIKFLLHFVKESKQDESGMPNNRFLAERTGGTYSTLKVQPAELEDSGVYFCASSQDRGGGAFFGQGTRLTVV.

The V call is TRBV18, the J call TRBJ1-1; D unclear. CDR1 and CDR2 (germline): KGHSH, LQKENI. The V gene lost 0 bases and the J gene lost 2 bases, with 13 bases spanning the gap. CDR3 size: 16 residues. CDR3 DNA: TGTGCCAGCTCACCACCATGGAAACGGACTAACACTGAAGCTTTCTTT. This codes for CASSPPWKRTNTEAFF.

This chain uses TRBV18 with TRBJ2-1; 11 bases line up with TRBD2. Germline V gene sequence: CDR1 KGHSH, CDR2 LQKENI. The CDR3 has 16 residues. V lost 2 bases to trimming and J lost 9 bases; unmatched junction nucleotides: 9. CDR3 DNA sequence: TGTGCCAGCTCACCAAGAACTAGCGGGAGTCTGGGTGAGCAGTTCTTC. This encodes CASSPRTSGSLGEQFF. Full variable domain (missing parts from reference TRBV18 and TRBJ2-1): NAGVMQNPRHLVRRRGQEARLRCSPMKGHSHVYWYRQLPEEGLKFMVYLQKENIIDESGMPKERFSAEFPKEGPSILRIQQVVRGDSAAYFCASSPRTSGSLGEQFFGPGTRLTVL.

The chain couples TRBV9 to TRBJ2-1; tentatively, D is TRBD2 (5 bases). The CDR3 is 13 amino acids. V was shortened by 4 bases and J by 6 bases, with 11 bases between the two germline ends. The germline V gene has CDR1 SGDLS and CDR2 YYNGEE. The DNA of the CDR3 is TGTGCCAGCAGCCCCGGGGTAGGCAATGAGCAGTTCTTC. Its protein product is CASSPGVGNEQFF. The complete variable domain, with remaining parts taken from reference TRBV9 and TRBJ2-1, reads DSGVTQTPKHLITATGQRVTLRCSPRSGDLSVYWYQQSLDQGLQFLIQYYNGEERAKGNILERFSAQQFPDLHSELNLSSLELGDSALYFCASSPGVGNEQFFGPGTRLTVL.

The chain has TRBV28 and TRBJ1-3; 9 nucleotides align to TRBD1. CDR3 size: 15 residues. With V trimmed by 1 base and J by 8 bases, 6 bases remained unmatched. Germline V lookup: CDR1 MDHEN, CDR2 SYDVKM. CDR3 bases: TGTGCCAGCAGTTTATTGGGACAGGGTAGTGACACCATATATTTT. Translation: CASSLLGQGSDTIYF.

The chain is built from TRBV6-6 and TRBJ2-3; D may be TRBD1 (6 bases). The germline V gene encodes CDR1 MNHNY and CDR2 SVGAGI (reference sequence). The V end lost 8 bases, the J end lost 2 bases, and 11 bases lay between the germline ends. CDR3 length: 13 residues. For the CDR3, the DNA is TGTGCCAGCCTCCAGGGGATCACAGATACGCAGTATTTT. Translated, it gives CASLQGITDTQYF.

This chain uses TRBV7-2 with TRBJ1-1; tentatively, D is TRBD1 (5 bases). This CDR3 region has 14 residues. Germline V CDR1 and CDR2: SGHTA, FQGNSA. V was trimmed by 2 bases and J by 8 bases, leaving 15 bases between them. CDR3 sequence: CASSLTGQGGEAFF. The CDR3 DNA reads TGTGCCAGCAGCTTAACAGGCCAGGGAGGCGAAGCTTTCTTT.

This rearrangement joins TRBV11-3 to TRBJ1-1, with D unclear. The V gene's germline CDR1 is SGHNT and CDR2 YENEEA. The CDR3 runs 13 residues. V lost 4 bases and J lost 4, with 10 bases in between. For the CDR3, the DNA is TGTGCCAGCAGCTCTACCGCGGGCACTGAAGCTTTCTTT. Protein product: CASSSTAGTEAFF.

This clone was seen only once. This chain links TRBV5-8 with TRBJ1-5; D ambiguous. CDR1 and CDR2 (germline): SGHTS, YDEGEE. This CDR3 contains 15 residues. V lost 0 bases and J 0 bases, leaving 7 bases between the germline ends. The CDR3 DNA is TGTGCCAGCAGCTTGGTACACAATAGCAATCAGCCCCAGCATTTT. It specifies CASSLVHNSNQPQHF.

This chain uses TRBV19 with TRBJ2-3; D is unclear. Trimming shortened V by 3 bases and J by 5 bases, and 3 bases separated the two germline ends. CDR3 length: 11 residues. Germline loops: CDR1 LNHDA, CDR2 SQIVND (reference sequence). CDR3 residues: CASSIVDTQYF. DNA for the CDR3: TGTGCCAGTAGTATCGTAGATACGCAGTATTTT.

This clone appeared a single time. This chain uses TRBV28 with TRBJ1-1, with 11 bases fitting TRBD1. J was trimmed by 5 bases and V by 5 bases; bases with no gene match: 7. The CDR3 is 15 residues long. The V gene's germline CDR1 is MDHEN and CDR2 SYDVKM. This CDR3 is CASSRTGGGWTEAFF. The CDR3 DNA follows: TGTGCCAGCAGTCGGACAGGGGGCGGATGGACTGAAGCTTTCTTT.

The gene calls are TRBV11-1 and TRBJ2-1; D possibly corresponds to TRBD1 (5 bases). Trimming removed 6 bases from V and 1 base from J, with 13 bases in between. Per germline, CDR1 SGHAT and CDR2 FQDESV (reference sequence). The CDR3 loop spans 15 amino acids. CDR3 coding DNA: TGTGCCAGCAGGCCGACAGTATTATCCTACAATGAGCAGTTCTTC. Translated, it gives CASRPTVLSYNEQFF.

The chain uses TRBV7-9 and TRBJ2-7; 10 nucleotides match TRBD1. V lost 5 bases, J lost 3 bases, and 7 bases stayed unmatched. This CDR3 is 15 amino acids long. Germline lookup yields CDR1 SEHNR and CDR2 FQNEAQ (reference sequence). The CDR3 sequence: CASSPATGGLYEQYF. As DNA, the CDR3 is TGTGCCAGCAGCCCCGCGACAGGGGGCCTCTACGAGCAGTACTTC.

The V and J genes are TRBV5-4 and TRBJ2-3; D is uncertain. CDR3 length: 14 residues. Germline V gene data show CDR1 as SGHNT and CDR2 as YYREEE (reference sequence). V was cut by 5 bases and J by 6 bases, with 16 bases left in between. CDR3 nucleotide sequence: TGTGCCAGCAGGTATGCTTCAGGAACGGATACGCAGTATTTT. This sequence encodes CASRYASGTDTQYF.

J is TRBJ2-1 and V is TRBV6-6; 13 bases are shared with TRBD2. The germline gives CDR1 MNHNY, CDR2 SVGAGI (reference sequence). This CDR3 contains 20 residues. Trimming cost V 6 bases and J 1 base; bases outside gene matches: 15. The CDR3 DNA reads as TGTGCCAGCAGCCCCTCGTATCCGGGACTAGCGGGGACTTCCTACAATGAGCAGTTCTTC. Its protein is CASSPSYPGLAGTSYNEQFF.

V is TRBV5-5 and J is TRBJ1-3; possible D gene TRBD1, 5 bases. Germline V gives CDR1 SGHKS, CDR2 YYEKEE (reference sequence). The germline V and J ends were trimmed by 1 base and 1 base, with 15 bases remaining between them. The CDR3 length is 17 residues. The CDR3 loop reads CASSLTGGGGSGNTIYF. The DNA of the CDR3 is TGTGCCAGCAGCTTGACTGGTGGGGGAGGGTCTGGAAACACCATATATTTT.

The genes are TRBV18 and TRBJ1-6, with D perhaps matching TRBD1 (5 bases). V was trimmed by 4 bases and J by 10 bases, leaving 14 bases between them. Germline V gene data show CDR1 as KGHSH and CDR2 as LQKENI. The CDR3 runs to 14 residues. The CDR3 bases are TGTGCCAGCTCACAGACAGATATGGGATCACCCCTCCACTTT. Translation gives CASSQTDMGSPLHF.

The chain employs TRBV7-2 and TRBJ2-5; possibly TRBD2 for D (6 bases). Germline V gene data show CDR1 as SGHTA and CDR2 as FQGNSA. The V and J ends lost 5 bases and 5 bases respectively, with 12 bases between them. The CDR3 extends over 13 amino acids. The CDR3 coding sequence is TGTGCCAGCAGCAACCTAGCGTCTGAGACCCAGTACTTC. It is translated as CASSNLASETQYF.

V and J are TRBV5-1 and TRBJ2-1, with 15 bases aligning to TRBD2. The V and J ends lost 4 bases and 6 bases, in that order; junction bases with no gene match: 5. Looked up from germline, CDR1 is SGHRS and CDR2 is YFSETQ. The CDR3 loop spans 16 amino acids. The CDR3 protein is CASSAPGLAGGNEQFF. The CDR3 DNA reads as TGCGCCAGCAGCGCGCCGGGACTAGCGGGAGGCAATGAGCAGTTCTTC.

The chain has TRBV24-1 and TRBJ1-5; D gene unclear. The CDR3 runs to 14 residues. With 9 bases removed from V and 0 bases from J, the gap between germline ends came to 11 bases. Germline V gene lookup returns CDR1 KGHDR and CDR2 SFDVKD. CDR3 amino acids: CATPDIFSNQPQHF. The CDR3 DNA is TGTGCCACCCCAGACATATTTAGCAATCAGCCCCAGCATTTT.

The chain links TRBV5-4 to TRBJ2-7; a weak D match, TRBD1 (6 bases). V was cut by 4 bases and J by 3 bases, with 11 bases left in between. The CDR3 is 13 residues long. CDR1 and CDR2 (germline): SGHNT, YYREEE (reference sequence). Written as DNA, the CDR3 is TGTGCCAGCAGCCCCACAGGGATCTACGAGCAGTACTTC. Its translation: CASSPTGIYEQYF.